This TCR beta chain was found in a study of cytomegalovirus exposure and HLA in healthy donors. Findings of the study overall: Within the data, a cluster of highly shared sequence variants was likely a sequencing artifact. Analyses of presence/absence relied on an assumption of roughly uniform sequencing depth across donors. A few of the chains that were CMV-associated were confirmed in vitro to be specific for CMV antigens.

The primer mix had 60 Vbeta and 13 Jbeta primers. Assay used: immunoSEQ multiplex PCR; TCRdb lists only in-frame clones, some missing. Among 150,000 to 200,000 clones listed, approximately 73% were seen once. Regarding this clone: Its target is not known.

Sequenced: PBMCs. The clonotype was recovered from a man aged 25-45 years in good health and CMV-seropositive.

In DNA, the CDR3 is TGTGCCAGCAGCTTGCAGGACAGGGTAAATCAGCCCCAGCATTTT. This gives the protein CASSLQDRVNQPQHF. J is TRBJ1-5 and V is TRBV5-5, with TRBD1 matching 8 bases. With V trimmed by 1 base and J by 4 bases, 4 bases remained unmatched. The germline CDR1 and CDR2 sequences are SGHKS and YYEKEE (reference sequence). This CDR3 region has 15 residues.